Given below is one T cell receptor beta chain in context. This sample stems from a study of blood T cell repertoires in COVID-19. Looking at the study overall: Researchers got acute and convalescent COVID-19 samples from the United States, Italy and Spain.

Under the authors' procedure: Amplified reference gene primers provided the basis for estimating nucleated cell counts. Sequencing was performed with immunoSEQ multiplex PCR; in TCRdb, only in-frame clones are kept and a portion is missing. From that table come the V and J calls and clone size; the DNA was used to work out D and trimming. Of about 200,000 clones in the sample, around 90% were seen once. Germline CDR1 reads ENHRY; CDR2 reads SYGVKD. The V and J ends lost 10 bases and 6 bases respectively, with 15 bases between them. CDR3 length: 13 amino acids. This chain links TRBV10-3 with TRBJ1-4; perhaps TRBD1 as D (5 bases). This sequence originates from a man aged 55 to 70 who had recovered from COVID-19. Sequencing used peripheral blood. The CDR3 DNA reads TGTGCCACCTCCAGGGTACCGGATGAAAAACTGTTTTTT. It is translated as CATSRVPDEKLFF.